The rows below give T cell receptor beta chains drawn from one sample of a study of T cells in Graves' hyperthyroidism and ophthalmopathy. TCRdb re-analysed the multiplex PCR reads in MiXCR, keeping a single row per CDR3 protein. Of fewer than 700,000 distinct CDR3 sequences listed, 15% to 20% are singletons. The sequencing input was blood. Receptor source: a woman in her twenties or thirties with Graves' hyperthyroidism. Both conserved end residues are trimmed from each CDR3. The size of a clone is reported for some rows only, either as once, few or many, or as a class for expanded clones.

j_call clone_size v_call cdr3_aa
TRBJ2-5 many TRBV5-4 ASSFGSKETQY
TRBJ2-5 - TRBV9 ASSVGFGHQETQY
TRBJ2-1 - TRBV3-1 ASSQNRSFNEQF
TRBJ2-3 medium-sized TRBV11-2 ASSLGTDTQY
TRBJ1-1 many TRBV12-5 AGASWVDTEAF
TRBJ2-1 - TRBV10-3 ATALGSYNEQF
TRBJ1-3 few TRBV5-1 ASTWMGNSGNTIY
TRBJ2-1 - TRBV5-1 ASSLRLAWSNEQF
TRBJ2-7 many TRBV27 ASSLSLASPPEQY
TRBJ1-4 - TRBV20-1 SARVGGTALGRKLF
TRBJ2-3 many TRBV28 ASSFIGRSTDTQY
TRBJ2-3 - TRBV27 ASSGTSGPRTDTQY
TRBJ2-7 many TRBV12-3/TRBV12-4 ASSPGTGKIDEQY
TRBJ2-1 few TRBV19 ASTPYGTNNEQF
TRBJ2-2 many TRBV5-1 ASLAGGANTGELF
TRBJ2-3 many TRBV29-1 SVYGRADTQY
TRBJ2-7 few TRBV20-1 SARDGTNYEQY
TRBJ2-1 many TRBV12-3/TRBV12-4 ASSFSWGLSYNEQF
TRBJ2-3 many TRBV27 ASLISAGTGGGTDTQY
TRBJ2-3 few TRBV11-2 ASSVVSGRDTQY
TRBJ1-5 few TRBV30 AWSAAGNQPQH
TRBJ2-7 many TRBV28 ASSLSRPSYEQY
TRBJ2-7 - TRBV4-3 ASSQDTGGLNEQY
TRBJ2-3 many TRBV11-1 ASSLGPGGATDTQY
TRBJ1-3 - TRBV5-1 ASSLGPGQTSGNTIY
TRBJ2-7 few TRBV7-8 ASSFLPLAGGYEQY
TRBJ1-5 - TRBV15 ATSSERGTYQPQH
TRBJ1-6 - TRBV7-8 ASSEGQGGNSPLH
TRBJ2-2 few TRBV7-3 ASSPYLKRPGADTGELF
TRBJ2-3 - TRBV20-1 SAISGTSGGDTQY
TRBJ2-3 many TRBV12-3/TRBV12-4 ASSRGQREDTQY
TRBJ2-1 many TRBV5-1 ASSQTVLAGGSEQF
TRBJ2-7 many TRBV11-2 ASSTIGGAYEQY
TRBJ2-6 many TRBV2 ASSVQGTGANVLT
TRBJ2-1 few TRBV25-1 ASSEFTGRRNEQF
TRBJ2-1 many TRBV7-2 ASSLAGTTRNEQF
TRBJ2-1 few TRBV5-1 ASSTGDILSYNEQF
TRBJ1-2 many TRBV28 ASSPRPTGGNGYT
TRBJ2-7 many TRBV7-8 ASSTHRGYEQY
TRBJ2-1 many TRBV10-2 ASSDSGNEQF
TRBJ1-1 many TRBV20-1 SATLSGGAEAF
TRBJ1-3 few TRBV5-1 ASRVDRSFSGNTIY
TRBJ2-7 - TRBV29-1 SARRAGAPYEQY
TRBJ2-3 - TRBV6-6 ASSYSGRASTDTQY
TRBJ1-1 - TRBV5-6 ASSRITVSEAF
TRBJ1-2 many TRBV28 ASSPIGQVNYGYT
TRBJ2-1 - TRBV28 ASSTPIPLVTSYNEQF
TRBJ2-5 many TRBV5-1 ASSLTVATETQY
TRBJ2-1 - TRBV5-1 ASSLQGENEQF
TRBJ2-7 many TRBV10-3 AISGIDRYEQY
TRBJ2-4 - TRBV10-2 ASREGLGQGGSGAKNIQY
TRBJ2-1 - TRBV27 ASGKQGELYNEQF
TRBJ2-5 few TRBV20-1 SASLGFQETQY
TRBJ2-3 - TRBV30 AWSGTGSQTSTDTQY